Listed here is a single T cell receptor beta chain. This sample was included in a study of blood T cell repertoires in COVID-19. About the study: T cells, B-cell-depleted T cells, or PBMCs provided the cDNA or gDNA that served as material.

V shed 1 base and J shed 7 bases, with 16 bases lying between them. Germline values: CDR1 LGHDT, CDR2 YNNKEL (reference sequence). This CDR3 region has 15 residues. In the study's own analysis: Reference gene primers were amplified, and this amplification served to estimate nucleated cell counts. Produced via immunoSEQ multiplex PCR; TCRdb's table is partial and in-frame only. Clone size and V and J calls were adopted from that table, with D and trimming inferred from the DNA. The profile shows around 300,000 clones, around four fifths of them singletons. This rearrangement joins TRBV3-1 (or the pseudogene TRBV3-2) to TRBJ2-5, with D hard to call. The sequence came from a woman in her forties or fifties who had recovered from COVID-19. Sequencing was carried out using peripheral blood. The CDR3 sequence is CASSQGQVPPGTQYF. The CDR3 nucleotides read TGTGCCAGCAGCCAAGGTCAGGTTCCCCCCGGGACCCAGTACTTC.